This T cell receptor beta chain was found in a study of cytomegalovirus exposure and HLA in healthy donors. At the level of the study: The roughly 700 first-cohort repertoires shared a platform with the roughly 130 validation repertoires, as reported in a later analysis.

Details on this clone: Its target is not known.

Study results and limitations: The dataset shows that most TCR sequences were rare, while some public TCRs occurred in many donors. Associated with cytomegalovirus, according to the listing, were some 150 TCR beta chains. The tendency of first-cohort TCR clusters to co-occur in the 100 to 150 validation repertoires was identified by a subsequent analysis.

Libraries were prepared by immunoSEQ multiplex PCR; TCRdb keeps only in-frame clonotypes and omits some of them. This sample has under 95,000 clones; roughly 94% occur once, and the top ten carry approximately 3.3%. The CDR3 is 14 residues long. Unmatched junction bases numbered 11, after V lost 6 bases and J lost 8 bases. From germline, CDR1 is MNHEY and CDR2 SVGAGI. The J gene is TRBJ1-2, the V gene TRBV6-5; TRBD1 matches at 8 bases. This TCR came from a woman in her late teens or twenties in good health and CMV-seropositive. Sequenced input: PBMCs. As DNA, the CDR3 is TGTGCCAGCAGAGTGGACAGGGTGAGTAGGGGCTACACCTTC. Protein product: CASRVDRVSRGYTF.